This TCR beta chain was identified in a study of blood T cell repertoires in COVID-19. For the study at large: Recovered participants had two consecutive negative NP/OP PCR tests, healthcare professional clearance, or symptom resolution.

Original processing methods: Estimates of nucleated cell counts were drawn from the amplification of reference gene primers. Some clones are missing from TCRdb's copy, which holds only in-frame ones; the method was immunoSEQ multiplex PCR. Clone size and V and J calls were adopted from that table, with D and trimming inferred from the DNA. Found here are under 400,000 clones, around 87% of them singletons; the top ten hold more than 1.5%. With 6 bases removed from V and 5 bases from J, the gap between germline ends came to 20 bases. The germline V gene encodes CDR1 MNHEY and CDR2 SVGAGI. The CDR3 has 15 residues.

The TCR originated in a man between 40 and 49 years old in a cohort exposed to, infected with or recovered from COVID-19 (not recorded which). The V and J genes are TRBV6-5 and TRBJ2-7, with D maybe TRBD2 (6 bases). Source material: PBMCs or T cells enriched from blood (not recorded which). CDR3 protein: CASRPVPGLTHEQYF. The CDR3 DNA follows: TGTGCCAGCAGACCTGTACCGGGACTCACTCACGAGCAGTACTTC.